This TCR beta chain was identified in a study of blood T cell repertoires in COVID-19. Libraries were prepared by immunoSEQ multiplex PCR; TCRdb keeps only in-frame clonotypes and omits some of them. The data show about 35,000 clones, 80% to 90% seen once. From germline, CDR1 is GTSNPN and CDR2 SVGIG (reference sequence). This CDR3 contains 12 residues. J lost 4 bases, V lost 5 bases, and 4 bases had no gene match. The chain carries TRBV30 and TRBJ2-7, with 8 bases identical to TRBD1. Sequenced sample: peripheral blood. The TCR sequence derives from an older man with active COVID-19. DNA of the CDR3: TGTGCCTGGGAGGACAGGGAATACGAGCAGTACTTC. Protein: CAWEDREYEQYF. The whole variable domain, filled in from reference TRBV30 and TRBJ2-7, reads SQTIHQWPATLVQPVGSPLSLECTVEGTSNPNLYWYRQAAGRGLQLLFYSVGIGQISSEVPQNLSASRPQDRQFILSSKKLLLSDSGFYLCAWEDREYEQYFGPGTRLTVT.